This T cell receptor beta chain was observed in a study of shared clonotypes between healthy human individuals. Study details: The study drew on a couple of women and three men aged 18 to 49 as donors. Three plates each covered CD4 naive and memory; CD8 naive two, CD8 memory one.

Clones were read by immunoSEQ multiplex PCR, and TCRdb kept only the in-frame ones, dropping some. The sample records just over 2,000,000 clones, about 95% being singletons. CD45RO negativity and positive selection for CCR7 defined naive CD8 cells, a population that excluded terminally differentiated effector memory CD45RA+ cells. This CDR3 contains 15 residues. With 0 bases removed from V and 9 bases from J, the gap between germline ends came to 12 bases. From germline, CDR1 is MNHNS and CDR2 SASEGT. The clonotype was recovered from a man aged 18 to 35 in good health. The chain uses TRBV6-1 and TRBJ1-6, with D tentatively TRBD1 (6 bases). The sequenced sample was naive CD8+ T cells sorted from blood. CDR3 loop: CASSEAERGSSPLHF. In nucleotides, the CDR3 is TGTGCCAGCAGTGAAGCGGAAAGGGGGAGTTCACCCCTCCACTTT.